The T cell receptor (beta chain) under discussion was sequenced for a study of tumor and adjacent non-tumor tissue in lung cancer. At the level of the study: Each sample yielded approximately 4.2 million productive TCRbeta reads on average.

This sample's RNA came from whole unsorted tissue. Distant lung tissue was collected more than 3 cm away from the tumor edge. Germline assignment: CDR1 SGHAT and CDR2 FQNNGV. The CDR3 loop spans 17 amino acids. Between the trimmed V and J ends, which lost 7 bases and 0 bases, there was a span of 19 bases. For this clonotype: Its antigen is not known.

Study conclusions and caveats: Compared with tumor, normal lung showed significantly lower TCR diversity. Normal lung showed higher cumulative top 100 clone frequency than tumor.

A modified ARM-PCR protocol with three rounds of nested PCR amplified TCRbeta. From the multiplex PCR reads, TCRdb called clonotypes with MiXCR, one entry per CDR3 protein. The sample yields roughly 74,000 distinct CDR3 sequences, less than 85% seen once. Specimen: distant non-tumor lung tissue. The clonotype was recovered from a man between 70 and 80 years old with non-small cell lung cancer. V and J are TRBV11-2 and TRBJ2-1; D is perhaps TRBD1 (5 bases). The DNA for the CDR3 is TGTGCCAGCATTTGGGGCTCCAGCACCGCCTCCTACAATGAGCAGTTCTTC. Its translation: CASIWGSSTASYNEQFF.